This is a list of T cell receptor beta chains from one sample in a study of shared clonotypes between healthy human individuals. Sequencing used immunoSEQ multiplex PCR; TCRdb keeps in-frame clones, though not all of them. The table has 950,000 to 1,300,000 clones, 60% to 80% seen once. Sequences were obtained from memory CD4+ T cells sorted from blood. The receptors were gathered from a young man in good health. Each CDR3 is given with its conserved first and last residue. The order of the fields is D gene, J gene, V gene, clone size, CDR3 DNA, CDR3 protein. The D gene is left open where the match is weak. Only some rows state a clone size, as once, few, many or a class for expanded clones.

>-|TRBJ1-2|TRBV7-9|-
TGTGCCAGCAGCTTAGATGTGTATGGCTACACCTTC
CASSLDVYGYTF
>-|TRBJ2-7|TRBV18|-
TGTGCCAGCTCACCACCGACAGGCTTCACCTACGAGCAGTACTTC
CASSPPTGFTYEQYF
>-|TRBJ1-6|TRBV18|-
TGTGCCAGCTCACCATCACAGAATAATTCACCCCTCCACTTT
CASSPSQNNSPLHF
>TRBD1|TRBJ1-2|TRBV4-2|-
TGTGCCAGCAGCCAAGGGGGACAGGGCGAGTATGGCTACACCTTC
CASSQGGQGEYGYTF
>-|TRBJ2-2|TRBV11-2|once
TGTGCCAGCAGCCCCGGACGCCCCGTCACCGGGGAGCTGTTTTTT
CASSPGRPVTGELFF
>-|TRBJ2-7|TRBV23-1|-
TGCGCCAGCAGTCAACCCCGGACCCTAGCCCACGAGCAGTACTTC
CASSQPRTLAHEQYF
>-|TRBJ1-4|TRBV6-5|-
TGTGCCAGCAGTTGGAGCTATAATGAAAAACTGTTTTTT
CASSWSYNEKLFF
>-|TRBJ2-4|TRBV7-9|-
TGTGCCAGCAGCGCCCCCGCTCGTAACTGGGGGCGGATTGACATTCAGTACTTC
CASSAPARNWGRIDIQYF
>TRBD2|TRBJ2-3|TRBV19|-
TGTGCCAGTAGTACTAAGGGACTAGCGGGAGGGCCTCTTGATACGCAGTATTTT
CASSTKGLAGGPLDTQYF
>-|TRBJ2-7|TRBV2|-
TGTGCCAGCAGTGAAAGAGGTCCCCCCTACGAGCAGTACTTC
CASSERGPPYEQYF
>-|TRBJ2-5|TRBV6-6|-
TGTGCCAGCAGTTACTGGGGCAGGGGGGGAGAGACCCAGTACTTC
CASSYWGRGGETQYF
>-|TRBJ2-1|TRBV6-5|-
TGTGCCCAAGGTAGAACCGTGATATGTAATGAGCAGTTCTTC
CAQGRTVICNEQFF
>-|TRBJ1-2|TRBV19|-
TGTGCCAGTAGCGAAGGGAGGGGTTACTATGGCTACACCTTC
CASSEGRGYYGYTF
>-|TRBJ1-2|TRBV7-8|-
TGTGCCAGCAGCTTAAGTCAGGGCTATGGCTACACCTTC
CASSLSQGYGYTF
>TRBD1|TRBJ1-3|TRBV11-2|-
TGTGCCAGCAGCCGCACAGGGGGGGGGTCTGGAAACACCATATATTTT
CASSRTGGGSGNTIYF
>-|TRBJ2-2|TRBV30|-
TGTGCCTGGAGTGTGGGCCGATCGAACACCGGGGAGCTGTTTTTT
CAWSVGRSNTGELFF
>TRBD1|TRBJ1-2|TRBV18|-
TGTGCCACCTCCCCCGCCCCGGGACAGGGGATCTATGGCTACACCTTC
CATSPAPGQGIYGYTF
>TRBD1|TRBJ2-7|TRBV5-1|-
TGCGCCAGCAGCTTACAGGGGGGCTACAACTACGAGCAGTACTTC
CASSLQGGYNYEQYF
>-|TRBJ2-7|TRBV5-4|-
TGTGCCAGCAGCTTGGCCACAGGGTCCTACGAGCAGTACTTC
CASSLATGSYEQYF
>-|TRBJ1-1|TRBV19|few
TGTGCCACCCTTGGGAGACGGAACACTGAAGCTTTCTTT
CATLGRRNTEAFF
>-|TRBJ1-3|TRBV16|-
TGTGCCAGCAGCCAATCTGGGGGAGGAAACACCATATATTTT
CASSQSGGGNTIYF
>-|TRBJ1-2|TRBV6-6|once
TGTGCCAGCAGTGGGGGGACCAGGTGGTATGGCTACACCTTC
CASSGGTRWYGYTF
>TRBD1|TRBJ1-2|TRBV7-9|-
TGTGCCAGCAGCTTAGCGGACAGGGTTTCCTATGGCTACACCTTC
CASSLADRVSYGYTF
>-|TRBJ2-4|TRBV2|-
TGTGCCAGCAGTGTTAGCGGTCCCGGGGAGTACTTC
CASSVSGPGEYF
>-|TRBJ1-1|TRBV6-5|-
TGTGCCAGCAGTTACAAAGTCTCGGCCAACACTGAAGCTTTCTTT
CASSYKVSANTEAFF
>TRBD2|TRBJ2-3|TRBV9|-
TGTGCCAGCAGCCCTACAACTAGCGGTCTTCTTACAGATACGCAGTATTTT
CASSPTTSGLLTDTQYF
>TRBD1|TRBJ2-7|TRBV5-6|-
TGTGCCAGCAGCTTGCAGGACAGGGTTGCTATCGAGCAGTACTTC
CASSLQDRVAIEQYF
>TRBD2|TRBJ2-1|TRBV2|few
TGTGCCAGCAGTACTAGCGGGAGAAGTGAGCAGTTCTTC
CASSTSGRSEQFF
>-|TRBJ1-2|TRBV6-6|-
TGTGCCAGCAGCAAGCCTGGGGGCGGCAATGGCTACACCTTC
CASSKPGGGNGYTF
>-|TRBJ2-1|TRBV5-1|-
TGCGCCAGCAGCATCGAGGGGAGTATTGTTAGCAATGAGCAGTTCTTC
CASSIEGSIVSNEQFF
>-|TRBJ1-2|TRBV29-1|-
TGCAGCGTTGGGGGGGGAGGTACTTTCGGAGATTATGGCTACACCTTC
CSVGGGGTFGDYGYTF
>TRBD1|TRBJ1-1|TRBV2|-
TGTGCCAGCAGAACGTCGGGACAGAAGAACACTGAAGCTTTCTTT
CASRTSGQKNTEAFF
>TRBD2|TRBJ2-7|TRBV6-6|few
TGTGCCAGCAGCCGCACTAGCGGGAGTTCTGACGAGCAGTACTTC
CASSRTSGSSDEQYF
>-|TRBJ2-1|TRBV7-2|-
TGTGCCAGCAGCTTAGACGGGGAGTTGAGGAATGAGCAGTTCTTC
CASSLDGELRNEQFF
>TRBD2|TRBJ2-3|TRBV10-3|-
TGTGCCATCAGTGGACAACACGAAGGACTAGCGGGGGGTCAGAGGTCCACAGATACGCAGTATTTT
CAISGQHEGLAGGQRSTDTQYF
>TRBD2|TRBJ2-3|TRBV5-4|-
TGTGCCAGCAGCTTGGACTTAGCGGGGGGGCAGAGAGATACGCAGTATTTT
CASSLDLAGGQRDTQYF
>-|TRBJ1-5|TRBV30|-
TGTGCCTGGGGAGTGGTAGGTCAGCCCAATCAGCCCCAGCATTTT
CAWGVVGQPNQPQHF
>-|TRBJ2-7|TRBV7-9|-
TGTGCCAGCAGTAACTACGAGCAGTACTTC
CASSNYEQYF
>TRBD1|TRBJ2-7|TRBV10-1|-
TGCGCCAGCAGTGGAGGGACAGGGGGCATCTTCGAGCAGTACTTC
CASSGGTGGIFEQYF
>TRBD1|TRBJ2-5|TRBV18|-
TGTGCCAGCTCACAGTCCCGGGACAGGGAGACCCAGTACTTC
CASSQSRDRETQYF
>-|TRBJ1-1|TRBV5-1|-
TGCGCCAGCAGCATGGGCCCGGGGGGCACTGAAGCTTTCTTT
CASSMGPGGTEAFF
>-|TRBJ2-7|TRBV5-5|-
TGTGCCAGCAGCCCGAGCGGAACGATCTACGAGCAGTACTTC
CASSPSGTIYEQYF
>-|TRBJ2-2|TRBV2|-
TGTGCCAGCAGTGAAAGGCTTACGAACACCGGGGAGCTGTTTTTT
CASSERLTNTGELFF
>TRBD2|TRBJ2-7|TRBV11-2|once
TGTGCCAGCAGTTTCGGACTAGCGGGGGGGAAGTCCTACGAGCAGTACTTC
CASSFGLAGGKSYEQYF
>-|TRBJ2-5|TRBV12-5|-
TGTGCTAGTGGTTTCCGACAGGGAGGACGCGAGACCCAGTACTTC
CASGFRQGGRETQYF
>TRBD1|TRBJ2-2|TRBV6-1|once
TGTGCCAGCCCGGGACAGGGGGCGAGGCTGGGGGAGCTGTTTTTT
CASPGQGARLGELFF
>TRBD1|TRBJ1-2|TRBV18|-
TGTGCCAGCTCACCGGCGGACAGGGCCGACTATGGCTACACCTTC
CASSPADRADYGYTF
>-|TRBJ1-6|TRBV7-2|-
TGTGCCAGCAGCACCAGGACAGACAATTCACCCCTCCACTTT
CASSTRTDNSPLHF
>-|TRBJ1-2|TRBV19|-
TGTGCCAGCCAGACCTCGGTGCAGAGCTATGGCTACACCTTC
CASQTSVQSYGYTF
>-|TRBJ2-3|TRBV30|-
TGTGCCTGGAGTGAGAGCGGAACCTCTCGTTCTCTCACAGATACGCAGTATTTT
CAWSESGTSRSLTDTQYF
>-|TRBJ1-5|TRBV7-2|-
TGTGCCAGCAGCTTAAGCACAACTTATAGCAATCAGCCCCAGCATTTT
CASSLSTTYSNQPQHF
>-|TRBJ2-7|TRBV6-5|-
TGTGCCTCACGGCCGGGGTACAGCTCCTACGAGCAGTACTTC
CASRPGYSSYEQYF
>TRBD2|TRBJ2-2|TRBV4-3|-
TGCGCCAGCAGGCCTTGGACTAGCGTCACCGGGGAGCTGTTTTTT
CASRPWTSVTGELFF